This entry concerns a single TCR beta chain. What it binds is unknown. CDR1 is SGHDT, CDR2 YYEEEE, per germline. V was trimmed by 4 bases and J by 3 bases, leaving 17 bases between them. The CDR3 spans 16 residues. The sample comes from a study of Tregs in tolerant kidney transplant recipients. Measured with immunoSEQ multiplex PCR; TCRdb has only the in-frame clones, and not every one. The data show more than 75,000 clones, 90% to 95% seen once. Study-wide findings and caveats: Expanding Tregs on activated donor B cells appeared to best identify donor-specific TCRbeta clones.

Thawed PBMCs were FACS-sorted into unstimulated CD4+CD25+CD127- regulatory T cells, CD4+CD25- non-regulatory cells, CD4 and CD8 cells. The clonotype originates from a human donor who received a combined kidney and bone marrow transplant. The rearrangement links TRBV5-6 to TRBJ2-1; D unresolved. The sequences come from CD4+ T cells from blood, collected before the transplant. DNA of the CDR3: TGTGCCAGCAGCCGACCCGCCGGAGTGAGCTACAATGAGCAGTTCTTC. Translating it yields CASSRPAGVSYNEQFF.